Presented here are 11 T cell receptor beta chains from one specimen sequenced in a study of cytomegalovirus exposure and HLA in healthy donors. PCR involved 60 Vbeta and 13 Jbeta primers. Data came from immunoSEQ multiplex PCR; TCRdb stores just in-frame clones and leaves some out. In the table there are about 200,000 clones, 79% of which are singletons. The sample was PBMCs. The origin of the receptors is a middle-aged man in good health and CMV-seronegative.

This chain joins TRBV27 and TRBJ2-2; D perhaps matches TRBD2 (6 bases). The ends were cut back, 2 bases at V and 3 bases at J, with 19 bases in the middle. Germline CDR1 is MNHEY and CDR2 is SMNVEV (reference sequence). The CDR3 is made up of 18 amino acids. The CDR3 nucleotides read TGTGCCAGCAGTTTAAGTCGGAGGGGTATACGCGACACCGGGGAGCTGTTTTTT. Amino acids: CASSLSRRGIRDTGELFF.

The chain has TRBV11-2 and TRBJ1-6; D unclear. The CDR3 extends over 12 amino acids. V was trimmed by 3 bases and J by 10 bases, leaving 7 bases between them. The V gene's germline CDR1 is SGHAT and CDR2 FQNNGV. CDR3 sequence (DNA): TGTGCCAGCAGCTTTGTAAGCTCACCCCTCCACTTT. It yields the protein CASSFVSSPLHF. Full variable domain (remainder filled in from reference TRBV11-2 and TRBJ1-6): EAGVAQSPRYKIIEKRQSVAFWCNPISGHATLYWYQQILGQGPKLLIQFQNNGVVDDSQLPKDRFSAERLKGVDSTLKIQPAKLEDSAVYLCASSFVSSPLHFGNGTRLTVT.

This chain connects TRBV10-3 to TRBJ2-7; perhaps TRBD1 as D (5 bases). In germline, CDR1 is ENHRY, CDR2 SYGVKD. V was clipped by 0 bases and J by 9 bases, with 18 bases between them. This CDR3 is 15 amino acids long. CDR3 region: CAISESLDTFTGQYF. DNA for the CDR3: TGTGCCATCAGTGAGTCGTTGGACACCTTTACGGGGCAGTACTTC.

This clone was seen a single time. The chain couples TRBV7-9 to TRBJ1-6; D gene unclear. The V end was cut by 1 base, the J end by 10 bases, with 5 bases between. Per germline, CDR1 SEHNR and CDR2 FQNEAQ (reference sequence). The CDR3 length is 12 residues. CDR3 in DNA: TGTGCCAGCAGCTTAGGAGAATCACCCCTCCACTTT. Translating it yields CASSLGESPLHF. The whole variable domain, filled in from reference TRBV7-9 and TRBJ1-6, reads DTGVSQNPRHKITKRGQNVTFRCDPISEHNRLYWYRQTLGQGPEFLTYFQNEAQLEKSRLLSDRFSAERPKGSFSTLEIQRTEQGDSAMYLCASSLGESPLHFGNGTRLTVT.

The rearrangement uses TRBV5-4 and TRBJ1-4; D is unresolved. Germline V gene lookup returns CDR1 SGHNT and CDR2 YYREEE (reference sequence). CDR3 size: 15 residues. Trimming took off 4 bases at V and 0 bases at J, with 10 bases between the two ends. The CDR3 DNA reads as TGTGCCAGCAGCCCAGGTGGCGCAACTAATGAAAAACTGTTTTTT. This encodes CASSPGGATNEKLFF.

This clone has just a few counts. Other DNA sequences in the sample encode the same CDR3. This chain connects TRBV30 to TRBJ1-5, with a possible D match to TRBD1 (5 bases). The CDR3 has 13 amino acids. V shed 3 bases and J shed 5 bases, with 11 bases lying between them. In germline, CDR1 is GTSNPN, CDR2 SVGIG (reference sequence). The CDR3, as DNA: TGTGCCTGGAGCGACGGGGGGGATCAGCCCCAGCATTTT. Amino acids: CAWSDGGDQPQHF. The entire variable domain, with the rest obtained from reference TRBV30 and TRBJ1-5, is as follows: SQTIHQWPATLVQPVGSPLSLECTVEGTSNPNLYWYRQAAGRGLQLLFYSVGIGQISSEVPQNLSASRPQDRQFILSSKKLLLSDSGFYLCAWSDGGDQPQHFGDGTRLSIL.

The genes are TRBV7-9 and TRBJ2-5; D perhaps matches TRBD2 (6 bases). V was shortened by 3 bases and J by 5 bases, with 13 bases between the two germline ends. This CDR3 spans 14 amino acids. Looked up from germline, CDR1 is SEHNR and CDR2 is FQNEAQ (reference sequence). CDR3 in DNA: TGTGCCAGCAGCTTTGGAGGGATCCAGGAGACCCAGTACTTC. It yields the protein CASSFGGIQETQYF.

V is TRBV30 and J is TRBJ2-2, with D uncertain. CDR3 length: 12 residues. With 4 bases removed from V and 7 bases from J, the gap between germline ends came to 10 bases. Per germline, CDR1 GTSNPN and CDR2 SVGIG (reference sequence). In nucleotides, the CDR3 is TGTGCCTGGATCTCCTACGGCGGGGAGCTGTTTTTT. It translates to CAWISYGGELFF.

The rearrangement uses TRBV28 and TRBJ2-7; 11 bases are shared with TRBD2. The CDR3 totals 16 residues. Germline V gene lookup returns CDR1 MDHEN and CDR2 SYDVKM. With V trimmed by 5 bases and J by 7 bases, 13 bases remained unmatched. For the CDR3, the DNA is TGTGCCAGCAGTAGGTCCGGGACTAGCGGACGTCGGGAGCAGTACTTC. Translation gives CASSRSGTSGRREQYF. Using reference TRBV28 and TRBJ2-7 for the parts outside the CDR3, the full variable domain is DVKVTQSSRYLVKRTGEKVFLECVQDMDHENMFWYRQDPGLGLRLIYFSYDVKMKEKGDIPEGYSVSREKKERFSLILESASTNQTSMYLCASSRSGTSGRREQYFGPGTRLTVT.

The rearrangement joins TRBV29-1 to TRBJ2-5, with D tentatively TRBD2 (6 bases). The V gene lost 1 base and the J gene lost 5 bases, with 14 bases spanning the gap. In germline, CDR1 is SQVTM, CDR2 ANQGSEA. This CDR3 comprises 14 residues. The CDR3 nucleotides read TGCAGCGTTGAAGCGGGAGCCTCCTGGGAGACCCAGTACTTC. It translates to CSVEAGASWETQYF.

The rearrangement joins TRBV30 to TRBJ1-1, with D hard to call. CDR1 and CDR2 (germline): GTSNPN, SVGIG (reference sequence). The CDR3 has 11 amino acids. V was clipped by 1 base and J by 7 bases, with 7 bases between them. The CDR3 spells CAWSGRVEAFF. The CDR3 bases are TGTGCCTGGAGTGGGAGGGTTGAAGCTTTCTTT.